Described below is a single T cell receptor beta chain sequence and its context. This entry belongs to a study of blood T cell repertoires in COVID-19. Across the study: Nucleic acid was either cDNA or gDNA, and it came from T cells, B-cell-depleted T cells, or PBMCs.

Germline values: CDR1 SGHRS, CDR2 YFSETQ. This CDR3 region has 14 residues. V was shortened by 7 bases and J by 6 bases, with 14 bases between the two germline ends. Original handling: Estimation of nucleated cell counts relied on the amplification of reference gene primers. TCRdb keeps only in-frame clones here, not all; method: immunoSEQ multiplex PCR. That table gives V, J and clone size, and the DNA gave D and trimming. The data hold a few hundred thousand clones, with 75% to 90% observed a single time. The chain joins TRBV5-1 to TRBJ1-6, with D maybe TRBD1 (6 bases). The TCR sequence derives from a woman aged 40 to 55 who had recovered from COVID-19. The specimen was peripheral blood. In nucleotides, the CDR3 is TGCGCCAGCGCTACAGGGTTCCGTAATTCACCCCTCCACTTT. Translating gives CASATGFRNSPLHF. Drawing the rest from reference TRBV5-1 and TRBJ1-6, the complete variable domain is KAGVTQTPRYLIKTRGQQVTLSCSPISGHRSVSWYQQTPGQGLQFLFEYFSETQRNKGNFPGRFSGRQFSNSRSEMNVSTLELGDSALYLCASATGFRNSPLHFGNGTRLTVT.